This T cell receptor beta chain was observed in a study of cytomegalovirus exposure and HLA in healthy donors. Study-level results: It was reported that the classifier diagnosed cytomegalovirus status with high specificity and sensitivity in both the original and validation cohorts. Listed as cytomegalovirus-associated were 150 to 200 TCR beta chains.

The PCR was carried out with 60 Vbeta primers and 13 Jbeta primers. Clones were sequenced by immunoSEQ multiplex PCR, and TCRdb holds only the in-frame ones, with some missing. The sample gives about 150,000 clones, 70% to 80% of which show up once; 1.5% to 1.7% is in the top ten. This clone was seen only a few times. Its antigen is undetermined. The V end lost 5 bases, the J end lost 9 bases, and 23 bases lay between the germline ends. Germline V lookup: CDR1 GTSNPN, CDR2 SVGIG (reference sequence). The CDR3 extends over 14 amino acids. The sequence was collected from a man in his forties in good health and CMV-seronegative. The chain uses TRBV30 and TRBJ2-7, with no clear D. The sequencing sample was made of PBMCs. The DNA of the CDR3 is TGTGCCTGGCAGGCGAGTGCGATCGGCACAGTGCAGTACTTC. This sequence encodes CAWQASAIGTVQYF.